These 18 T cell receptor beta chains share one sample of origin, sequenced in a study of CD8 T cells in ankylosing spondylitis (dated by TCRdb to between 2016 and 2019). What the research found in general, with its limitations: Blood from ankylosing spondylitis patients appeared to be characterized by a TCR beta motif made up of fewer than ten highly homologous amino acid variants.

Receptors were amplified or captured by 5' RACE. Data came from an Illumina HiSeq 2500. TCRdb handled the public reads itself, with Q25 trimming in fastp and clone calling in MiXCR, and kept productive beta chains. Merged by CDR3 protein, the rows form single entries marked with the most common genes and DNA. In this sample the table shows 200,000 to 250,000 distinct CDR3 sequences, 6% to 8.5% of which occur a single time. The top ten clonotypes cover around 14% of the sample. Their antigens remain unidentified. Sequencing input: blood, either unsorted or a sorted T cell fraction (not recorded which). The receptors were gathered from a male donor with ankylosing spondylitis.

The rearrangement joins TRBV7-6 to TRBJ2-2; either TRBD1 or TRBD2 may supply D (5 bases each). Per germline, CDR1 SGHVS and CDR2 FNYEAQ. This CDR3 contains 14 residues. V gave up 5 bases and J gave up 1 base, with 8 bases separating them. CDR3: CASSRDLNTGELFF. CDR3 coding DNA: TGTGCCAGCAGCCGGGACCTGAACACCGGGGAGCTGTTTTTT. Full variable domain (missing parts from reference TRBV7-6 and TRBJ2-2): GAGVSQSPRYKVTKRGQDVALRCDPISGHVSLYWYRQALGQGPEFLTYFNYEAQQDKSGLPNDRFSAERPEGSISTLTIQRTEQRDSAMYRCASSRDLNTGELFFGEGSRLTVL.

This clonotype was recorded at least ten times. The chain employs TRBV7-8 and TRBJ2-5, with D perhaps TRBD2 (5 bases). Germline CDR1 reads SGHVS; CDR2 reads FQNEAQ. The CDR3 is 14 residues long. Trimming cost V 0 bases and J 4 bases, with 9 bases left between them. The DNA for the CDR3 is TGTGCCAGCAGCTTAGCGCGCCGGGGAGAGACCCAGTACTTC. It codes for CASSLARRGETQYF.

The V gene is TRBV7-9, the J gene TRBJ2-3; 8 nucleotides line up with TRBD1. CDR3 size: 17 residues. Losses at the gene ends were 3 bases for V and 1 base for J; bases not matched to a gene: 9. CDR1 and CDR2 (germline): SEHNR, FQNEAQ (reference sequence). In nucleotides, the CDR3 is TGTGCCAGCAGCTTGGACAGGGTAAGGCGTGGCACAGATACGCAGTATTTT. This gives the protein CASSLDRVRRGTDTQYF.

This clonotype was counted ten times or more. V is TRBV3-1 and J is TRBJ1-4; D is unclear. The V end lost 0 bases, the J end lost 0 bases, and 8 bases lay between the germline ends. Germline V gene data show CDR1 as LGHDT and CDR2 as YNNKEL (reference sequence). The CDR3 runs 16 residues. As DNA, the CDR3 is TGTGCCAGCAGCCAAGATGGTGAAGCAACTAATGAAAAACTGTTTTTT. It translates to CASSQDGEATNEKLFF. Filled out from reference TRBV3-1 and TRBJ1-4, the complete variable domain reads DTAVSQTPKYLVTQMGNDKSIKCEQNLGHDTMYWYKQDSKKFLKIMFSYNNKELIINETVPNRFSPKSPDKAHLNLHINSLELGDSAVYFCASSQDGEATNEKLFFGSGTQLSVL.

A few counts support this clonotype. The chain uses TRBV27 and TRBJ1-1; D unclear. CDR1 and CDR2 (germline): MNHEY, SMNVEV (reference sequence). The V end lost 2 bases, the J end lost 1 base, and 17 bases lay between the germline ends. CDR3 length: 17 residues. DNA of the CDR3: TGTGCCAGCAGTTTACGGACTGCCGGCGGGAGGAACACTGAAGCTTTCTTT. It translates to CASSLRTAGGRNTEAFF.

This chain joins TRBV6-1 and TRBJ2-1; D gene ambiguous. CDR1 is MNHNS, CDR2 SASEGT, per germline. V lost 6 bases, J lost 5 bases, and 26 bases lay in between. The CDR3 loop spans 18 amino acids. In nucleotides, the CDR3 is TGTGCCAGCAGCCCGGACGGCGTGAAGGATTGGGTTGACAATGAGCAGTTCTTC. Protein: CASSPDGVKDWVDNEQFF.

This clonotype has more than one count but fewer than ten. This chain connects TRBV5-6 to TRBJ2-7, with TRBD2 matching over 7 bases. CDR3 size: 15 residues. Germline V gene lookup returns CDR1 SGHDT and CDR2 YYEEEE. V lost 0 bases and J lost 4; bases outside the gene matches: 7. DNA of the CDR3: TGTGCCAGCAGCTTGGGCGGGAGTTCGGGGTACGAGCAGTACTTC. Translation gives CASSLGGSSGYEQYF.

The gene calls are TRBV6-4 and TRBJ2-1; 8 nucleotides align to TRBD1. The V and J ends lost 5 bases and 4 bases, in that order; junction bases with no gene match: 7. The CDR3 is 15 amino acids. Germline values: CDR1 MRHNA, CDR2 SNTAGT. CDR3: CASSPDRGNYNEQFF. Written as DNA, the CDR3 is TGTGCCAGCAGTCCCGACAGGGGAAATTACAATGAGCAGTTCTTC.

This clonotype was counted a few times. The chain uses TRBV6-2 or TRBV6-3 and TRBJ1-1; D not certain. The CDR3 runs 12 residues. Germline V gene data show CDR1 as MNHEY and CDR2 as SVGEGT. V lost 7 bases and J 5 bases, leaving 11 bases between the germline ends. This CDR3 is CASTLGRTEAFF. CDR3 bases: TGTGCCAGCACCCTAGGACGGACTGAAGCTTTCTTT.

This clonotype has ten or more counts. The genes are TRBV15 and TRBJ2-3; unclear D gene. Germline V gene data show CDR1 as LNHNV and CDR2 as YYDKDF (reference sequence). This CDR3 is built from 12 residues. V was pared by 4 bases and J by 6 bases, with 8 bases between. Here the CDR3 reads CATSNLLDTQYF. The CDR3 bases are TGTGCCACCAGCAACCTTCTTGATACGCAGTATTTT.

In its sample, this clonotype was seen many times. The V call is TRBV7-2, the J call TRBJ2-1; D uncertain. The ends were cut back, 2 bases at V and 12 bases at J, with 17 bases in the middle. CDR1 is SGHTA, CDR2 FQGNSA, per germline. The CDR3 loop spans 14 amino acids. The CDR3 protein is CASSLMSYPLGQFF. The DNA of the CDR3 is TGTGCCAGCAGCTTAATGTCTTACCCCCTCGGGCAGTTCTTC.

CDR3 bases: TGTGCCAGCAGCAGAAGTAGCGGGAGGTTCACAGATACGCAGTATTTT. Its protein is CASSRSSGRFTDTQYF. The chain links TRBV5-6 to TRBJ2-3, with TRBD2 identical over 10 bases. J lost 2 bases, V lost 4 bases, and 7 bases had no gene match. This CDR3 contains 16 residues. Germline lookup yields CDR1 SGHDT and CDR2 YYEEEE.

A remark on this clonotype: This sequence may be a read error, since a much larger clone differs from it by one base. The gene calls are TRBV25-1 and TRBJ1-1, with D uncertain. CDR1 and CDR2 (germline): MGHDK, SYGVNS. The CDR3 extends over 13 amino acids. The CDR3 here is CASRPTRRTEDFF. The CDR3 region has the DNA TGTGCCAGCAGACCTACTAGGAGGACTGAAGATTTCTTT.

This clonotype was counted many times. This CDR3 reads CASSFGWDTEAFF. CDR3 sequence (DNA): TGTGCCAGCAGCTTCGGATGGGACACTGAAGCTTTCTTT. This sequence joins TRBV5-6 and TRBJ1-1, with D unresolved. Germline CDR1 is SGHDT and CDR2 is YYEEEE. The V end was cut by 2 bases, the J end by 3 bases, with 8 bases between. This CDR3 contains 13 residues.

The table lists this clonotype with many counts. The chain combines TRBV5-1 with TRBJ2-7, with D possibly matching TRBD2 (7 bases). The CDR3 covers 16 residues. The ends were cut back, 2 bases at V and 3 bases at J, with 18 bases in the middle. Looked up from germline, CDR1 is SGHRS and CDR2 is YFSETQ. This CDR3 reads CASSLIAGASGYEQYF. In nucleotides, the CDR3 is TGCGCCAGCAGCTTAATTGCGGGGGCTAGTGGCTACGAGCAGTACTTC.

The chain has TRBV5-8 and TRBJ2-1, with D possibly TRBD2 on 5 matching bases. The V and J ends lost 2 bases and 4 bases respectively, with 16 bases between them. CDR1 and CDR2 (germline): SGHTS, YDEGEE. This CDR3 has 16 amino acids. The CDR3 spells CASSFDSELTYNEQFF. In DNA form, the CDR3 reads TGTGCCAGCAGCTTCGATAGCGAGTTGACTTACAATGAGCAGTTCTTC.

This clonotype was picked up many times. The V gene is TRBV4-3, the J gene TRBJ2-2, with D possibly TRBD2 on 6 matching bases. The CDR3 spans 16 residues. V shed 2 bases and J shed 0 bases, with 10 bases lying between them. Per the germline V gene, CDR1 is LGHNA and CDR2 is YSLEER. The CDR3 protein is CASSQNSGSNTGELFF. In nucleotides, the CDR3 is TGCGCCAGCAGCCAAAATAGCGGCTCGAACACCGGGGAGCTGTTTTTT.

This clonotype was counted a single time. The chain joins TRBV9 to TRBJ1-2; 8 bases line up with TRBD1. Trimming cost V 3 bases and J 2 bases; bases outside gene matches: 6. In germline, CDR1 is SGDLS, CDR2 YYNGEE. This CDR3 is 15 amino acids long. Written as DNA, the CDR3 is TGTGCCAGCAGCGCATCCCGACAGGGGAACTATGGCTACACCTTC. Translation gives CASSASRQGNYGYTF.